Presented here are 14 T cell receptor beta chains from one specimen sequenced in a study of cytomegalovirus exposure and HLA in healthy donors (TCRdb year 2017). Receptor amplification or capture employed the immunoSEQ multiplex PCR assay. For the multiplex PCR, a mixture combining 60 forward primers for TCR Vbeta segments and 13 reverse primers for TCR Jbeta segments was used. Held by TCRdb, this immuneACCESS table contains in-frame sequences only and omits some clones. Under half of the omission traces to an unresolved V gene where checked; the cause of the rest is unknown. In this sample the table shows fewer than 200,000 clones, roughly 80% of which occur a single time. Of the sample, about 2.5% falls within the top ten clones. Sequences were obtained from PBMCs. These receptors all stem from a male donor in good health and CMV-seronegative.

The V and J genes are TRBV4-3 and TRBJ1-1; no reliable D call. The germline CDR1 and CDR2 sequences are LGHNA and YSLEER. Trimming cost V 0 bases and J 7 bases, with 12 bases left between them. CDR3 length: 14 residues. The CDR3 nucleotides are TGCGCCAGCAGCCAAGACCGTCCGGGAGATGAAGCTTTCTTT. This gives the protein CASSQDRPGDEAFF.

This chain connects TRBV29-1 to TRBJ2-7, with D perhaps matching TRBD1 (6 bases). Germline V gives CDR1 SQVTM, CDR2 ANQGSEA. The CDR3 sequence is 17 residues long. The CDR3 is CSATRLRVGTTPYEQYF. The CDR3 DNA sequence: TGCAGTGCTACCCGGTTACGAGTCGGGACAACCCCCTACGAGCAGTACTTC.

The V call is TRBV25-1, the J call TRBJ1-4; the D is unclear. Per germline, CDR1 MGHDK and CDR2 SYGVNS. The CDR3 sequence is 16 residues long. V lost 0 bases and J 4 bases, leaving 12 bases between the germline ends. The CDR3 sequence: CASSEYSRRVNEKLFF. For the CDR3, the DNA is TGTGCCAGCAGTGAATATTCCAGGCGCGTTAATGAAAAACTGTTTTTT.

The rearrangement links TRBV5-8 to TRBJ1-2; TRBD1 agrees at 7 bases. With V trimmed by 4 bases and J by 4 bases, 10 bases remained unmatched. Germline V gives CDR1 SGHTS, CDR2 YDEGEE. The CDR3 has 15 residues. CDR3 region: CASSLGDRPVYGYTF. The CDR3 DNA follows: TGTGCCAGCAGCCTGGGGGACAGACCCGTCTATGGCTACACCTTC.

V is TRBV29-1 and J is TRBJ2-7; D remains unclear. From germline, CDR1 is SQVTM and CDR2 ANQGSEA. V lost 0 bases and J 0 bases, leaving 3 bases between the germline ends. CDR3 size: 12 residues. CDR3 DNA sequence: TGCAGCGTTGAAGAGGCCTCCTACGAGCAGTACTTC. This codes for CSVEEASYEQYF.

The chain carries TRBV5-4 and TRBJ2-5; 11 nucleotides match TRBD2. Losses at the gene ends were 0 bases for V and 5 bases for J; bases not matched to a gene: 3. Germline CDR1 SGHNT, CDR2 YYREEE (reference sequence). The CDR3 is made up of 15 amino acids. The CDR3 region is CASSLDSGGAETQYF. The CDR3 DNA is TGTGCCAGCAGCTTGGATAGCGGGGGGGCGGAGACCCAGTACTTC.

V and J are TRBV18 and TRBJ1-2; no reliable D call. With 4 bases removed from V and 6 bases from J, the gap between germline ends came to 21 bases. The germline gives CDR1 KGHSH, CDR2 LQKENI. This CDR3 is 16 amino acids long. The CDR3 region is CASSLTTKEVVNGYTF. CDR3 nucleotides: TGTGCCAGCTCACTAACGACAAAGGAGGTCGTAAATGGCTACACCTTC.

The rearrangement uses TRBV6-1 and TRBJ1-5; D not resolved. V was cut by 4 bases and J by 4 bases, with 8 bases left in between. The CDR3 spans 13 residues. Germline assignment: CDR1 MNHNS and CDR2 SASEGT. The CDR3 nucleotides read TGTGCCAGCAGTGCGGAGTTAAATCAGCCCCAGCATTTT. This encodes CASSAELNQPQHF.

The rearrangement joins TRBV2 to TRBJ1-1; possible D gene TRBD1, 5 bases. The CDR3 has 13 residues. Germline V gene data show CDR1 as SNHLY and CDR2 as FYNNEI. Trimming shortened V by 8 bases and J by 1 base, and 11 bases separated the two germline ends. The CDR3 coding sequence is TGTGCCAGCCCTGGGGCACGGAACACTGAAGCTTTCTTT. Amino acids: CASPGARNTEAFF. Variable domain in full (rest from reference TRBV2 and TRBJ1-1): EPEVTQTPSHQVTQMGQEVILRCVPISNHLYFYWYRQILGQKVEFLVSFYNNEISEKSEIFDDQFSVERPDGSNFTLKIRSTKLEDSAMYFCASPGARNTEAFFGQGTRLTVV.

For this clone: The same CDR3 is also encoded by other DNA sequences in this sample. The chain joins TRBV5-1 to TRBJ1-6, with 9 nucleotides matching TRBD1. V shed 0 bases, J shed 7 bases, and the junction held 2 bases outside the gene matches. This CDR3 contains 15 residues. Germline V CDR1 and CDR2: SGHRS, YFSETQ. CDR3 amino acids: CASSLEGQGNSPLHF. CDR3 sequence (DNA): TGCGCCAGCAGCTTGGAGGGACAGGGAAATTCACCCCTCCACTTT.

CDR3 region: CASRQNTGFGNTIYF. As DNA, the CDR3 is TGTGCCAGCAGGCAAAATACAGGTTTTGGAAACACCATATATTTT. V usage is TRBV14 and J usage is TRBJ1-3; a weak D match, TRBD1 (5 bases). The CDR3 contains 15 residues. Germline CDR1 SGHDN, CDR2 FVKESK. Between the trimmed V and J ends, which lost 6 bases and 3 bases, there was a span of 15 bases.

The table lists this clone with a count of one. This chain links TRBV7-9 with TRBJ1-1; maybe TRBD1 (5 bases). CDR1 is SEHNR, CDR2 FQNEAQ, per germline (reference sequence). The CDR3 contains 16 residues. Trimming took 6 bases from V and 7 from J, leaving 24 bases between them. The CDR3 DNA is TGTGCCAGCAGTCCCTCATTTCGCCAGGGTAGGCATGAAGCTTTCTTT. Residues: CASSPSFRQGRHEAFF.

This chain links TRBV2 with TRBJ2-7; 12 bases agree with TRBD2. The CDR3 loop spans 14 amino acids. Germline CDR1 SNHLY, CDR2 FYNNEI. Germline trimming cut 6 bases from V and 4 bases from J; bases unmatched to any gene: 4. The CDR3: CASRPGLAGYEQYF. The DNA of the CDR3 is TGTGCCAGCAGGCCTGGACTAGCGGGGTACGAGCAGTACTTC. Based on the CDR3 plus reference TRBV2 and TRBJ2-7, the full variable domain is EPEVTQTPSHQVTQMGQEVILRCVPISNHLYFYWYRQILGQKVEFLVSFYNNEISEKSEIFDDQFSVERPDGSNFTLKIRSTKLEDSAMYFCASRPGLAGYEQYFGPGTRLTVT.

The chain has TRBV7-6 and TRBJ1-1, with TRBD1 matching 7 bases. Trimming removed 5 bases from V and 0 bases from J; junction bases left unmatched: 9. The CDR3 has 16 residues. Germline CDR1 is SGHVS and CDR2 is FNYEAQ. CDR3 sequence (DNA): TGTGCCAGCAGCCCTCGGACAGGAGCGATGAACACTGAAGCTTTCTTT. Its protein is CASSPRTGAMNTEAFF.